The 2 T cell receptor beta chains below come from one sample, sequenced in a study of cytomegalovirus exposure and HLA in healthy donors. The PCR employed 60 Vbeta primers together with 13 Jbeta primers. TCRdb's copy holds only in-frame clones and misses some; the assay was immunoSEQ multiplex PCR. Here the sample spans 130,000 or so clones, 73% being singletons. The sample comprised PBMCs. These receptors came from a woman aged 40 to 50 in good health and CMV-seropositive.

V is TRBV21-1 and J is TRBJ2-1; the DNA was not compared with TRBD2, the D call given in the table. TRBV21-1 is an annotated pseudogene. This CDR3 contains 16 residues. CDR3 residues: CASSKVGGEAYNEQFF. Here the CDR3 DNA reads TGTGCCAGCAGCAAAGTGGGGGGGGAGGCTTACAATGAGCAGTTCTTC.

The chain is built from TRBV5-1 and TRBJ1-2; 7 bases are a match to TRBD1. The CDR3 extends over 14 amino acids. CDR1 is SGHRS, CDR2 YFSETQ, per germline. J was trimmed by 3 bases and V by 3 bases; bases with no gene match: 5. The CDR3 coding sequence is TGCGCCAGCAGCTCAGGCGGACAGGACTATGGCTACACCTTC. It encodes CASSSGGQDYGYTF.